The 10 T cell receptor beta chains presented below share a single source sample, sequenced in a study of cytomegalovirus exposure and HLA in healthy donors. Use of 60 Vbeta and 13 Jbeta primers characterized the PCR. Only in-frame clones appear in the TCRdb table, and some are missing; sequencing was by immunoSEQ multiplex PCR. The sample has 100,000 to 150,000 clones, about 78% seen once; the top ten hold roughly 2.7%. The material sequenced was PBMCs. Every receptor here comes from a human donor in good health.

The rearrangement joins TRBV27 to TRBJ1-2; 7 bases are shared with TRBD1. The CDR3 runs 15 residues. CDR1 is MNHEY and CDR2 is SMNVEV in the germline V gene (reference sequence). Trimming cost V 5 bases and J 5 bases; bases outside gene matches: 11. CDR3 DNA: TGTGCCAGCAGTAGTGGACAGGCCTCGCAGTATGGCTACACCTTC. It is translated as CASSSGQASQYGYTF.

This chain joins TRBV28 and TRBJ1-5, with 9 bases identical to TRBD1. CDR1 and CDR2 (germline): MDHEN, SYDVKM. The CDR3 has 16 residues. V shed 5 bases, J shed 3 bases, and the junction held 8 bases outside the gene matches. The CDR3 region has the DNA TGTGCCAGCAGTCCAAGGGGACAGGGTCCCAATCAGCCCCAGCATTTT. It is translated as CASSPRGQGPNQPQHF.

The genes are TRBV29-1 and TRBJ2-7; TRBD2 matches 10 bases. V dropped 7 bases and J dropped 6; count of bases not matched to a gene: 9. The V gene's germline CDR1 is SQVTM and CDR2 ANQGSEA. The CDR3 is 13 residues long. CDR3 sequence: CSGAGGYEAEQYF. CDR3 nucleotides: TGCAGCGGAGCGGGGGGGTATGAGGCCGAGCAGTACTTC.

V gene TRBV29-1 combines with J gene TRBJ2-7; 11 bases match TRBD2. Germline-derived CDR1 and CDR2 are SQVTM and ANQGSEA. The CDR3 is 15 amino acids. With 4 bases clipped from V and 5 bases from J, the junction kept 10 bases outside the gene matches. The CDR3 DNA is TGCAGCGTTGGGGCGTTGGGGACTAGCGGCGACGAGCAGTACTTC. As protein: CSVGALGTSGDEQYF.

The rearrangement links TRBV2 to TRBJ2-1, with D uncertain. V was clipped by 3 bases and J by 2 bases, with 11 bases between them. The CDR3 is made up of 15 amino acids. The germline CDR1 and CDR2 sequences are SNHLY and FYNNEI. The CDR3 reads CASSDAKKPYNEQFF. The DNA of the CDR3 is TGTGCCAGCAGTGACGCTAAAAAACCCTACAATGAGCAGTTCTTC.

The rearrangement links TRBV5-4 to TRBJ1-3; D remains ambiguous. The CDR3 is 13 amino acids. Trimming cost V 1 base and J 4 bases, with 6 bases left between them. CDR1 SGHNT and CDR2 YYREEE come from the germline V gene (reference sequence). Here the CDR3 DNA reads TGTGCCAGCAGCTTGTCGGGAGGAAACACCATATATTTT. It is translated as CASSLSGGNTIYF.

The J gene is TRBJ2-7, the V gene TRBV18; D possibly corresponds to TRBD1 (5 bases). CDR1 and CDR2 from the germline V gene are KGHSH and LQKENI. The CDR3 covers 13 residues. V dropped 4 bases and J dropped 3 bases, with 10 bases sitting between them. The CDR3 region has the DNA TGTGCCAGCTCACTCGACAGAGACTACGAGCAGTACTTC. It translates to CASSLDRDYEQYF.

V and J are TRBV30 and TRBJ2-2; 8 bases agree with TRBD2. The ends lost 4 bases at V and 4 bases at J; junction bases unmatched: 5. Germline-derived CDR1 and CDR2 are GTSNPN and SVGIG (reference sequence). The CDR3 has 14 residues. The CDR3 DNA sequence: TGTGCCTGGACCCGCGGGGGGACCACCGGGGAGCTGTTTTTT. Protein: CAWTRGGTTGELFF.

The chain uses TRBV6-5 and TRBJ2-7, with TRBD2 matching 7 bases. The germline V gene encodes CDR1 MNHEY and CDR2 SVGAGI. Germline trimming cut 3 bases from V and 5 bases from J; bases unmatched to any gene: 13. The CDR3 runs to 16 residues. This CDR3 reads CASSYERGALGDEQYF. DNA of the CDR3: TGTGCCAGCAGTTATGAGCGGGGCGCCCTAGGGGACGAGCAGTACTTC.

This chain uses TRBV7-9 with TRBJ1-1, with D possibly matching TRBD1 (5 bases). V was trimmed by 3 bases and J by 5 bases, leaving 10 bases between them. CDR3 size: 13 residues. Germline CDR1 reads SEHNR; CDR2 reads FQNEAQ (reference sequence). CDR3 bases: TGTGCCAGCAGCTTGGAGGGGAGGACTGAAGCTTTCTTT. Protein sequence: CASSLEGRTEAFF.